Below, 20 T cell receptor beta chains from the same sample are listed, as sequenced in a study of T-cell reconstitution after alpha-beta-depleted transplantation in children. Preparation of the TCRbeta library was carried out with unique molecular identifiers. A single record per CDR3 protein comes from TCRdb applying MiXCR to the PCR reads. This table has about 230,000 distinct CDR3 sequences, approximately 9.7% appearing once. Source: PBMCs from the stem cell graft donor, taken from the stem cell graft. The receptors shown here come from a human donor who donated a stem cell graft to a child with SCID.

This clonotype was seen many times. The chain employs TRBV7-9 and TRBJ1-1; TRBD1 aligns across 7 bases. The CDR3 sequence is 14 residues long. V shed 5 bases, J shed 4 bases, and the junction held 7 bases outside the gene matches. Looked up from germline, CDR1 is SEHNR and CDR2 is FQNEAQ (reference sequence). DNA for the CDR3: TGTGCCAGCAGCCTCCGACAGGGCGCCACTGAAGCTTTCTTT. Translation: CASSLRQGATEAFF.

The chain uses TRBV7-6 and TRBJ2-7, with D uncertain. The CDR3 totals 17 residues. V was clipped by 8 bases and J by 0 bases, with 23 bases between them. CDR1 and CDR2 (germline): SGHVS, FNYEAQ. The DNA of the CDR3 is TGTGCCAGCTGCAGCCAGCTCGCTCGGCGAAACTCCTACGAGCAGTACTTC. Amino acid sequence: CASCSQLARRNSYEQYF.

This clonotype appeared many times. The gene calls are TRBV5-8 and TRBJ2-6; no clear D. The ends were cut back, 0 bases at V and 0 bases at J, with 7 bases in the middle. CDR3 length: 16 residues. Looked up from germline, CDR1 is SGHTS and CDR2 is YDEGEE. The CDR3 is CASSLASGSGANVLTF. The CDR3 DNA reads as TGTGCCAGCAGCTTGGCCTCGGGCTCTGGGGCCAACGTCCTGACTTTC.

This chain's CDR3 is CASATGDYNSPLHF. CDR3 nucleotide sequence: TGCGCCAGCGCGACAGGGGACTATAATTCACCCCTCCACTTT. V usage is TRBV5-1 and J usage is TRBJ1-6; TRBD1 aligns across 8 bases. V shed 7 bases, J shed 3 bases, and the junction held 3 bases outside the gene matches. Germline CDR1 is SGHRS and CDR2 is YFSETQ. The length of the CDR3 is 14 residues. The full variable domain, its missing parts supplied by reference TRBV5-1 and TRBJ1-6, is KAGVTQTPRYLIKTRGQQVTLSCSPISGHRSVSWYQQTPGQGLQFLFEYFSETQRNKGNFPGRFSGRQFSNSRSEMNVSTLELGDSALYLCASATGDYNSPLHFGNGTRLTVT.

V usage is TRBV9 and J usage is TRBJ2-7; possible D gene TRBD2, 7 bases. Germline assignment: CDR1 SGDLS and CDR2 YYNGEE. The V end was cut by 3 bases, the J end by 0 bases, with 13 bases between. The CDR3 totals 15 residues. The CDR3 nucleotides read TGTGCCAGCAGCGCCGGAGGGGGGGTCTCCTACGAGCAGTACTTC. This sequence encodes CASSAGGGVSYEQYF.

Ten or more counts support this clonotype. The chain joins TRBV18 to TRBJ1-5, with D possibly being TRBD1 (6 bases). Per germline, CDR1 KGHSH and CDR2 LQKENI. Trimming left V 3 bases short and J 7 bases short, with 13 bases between. This CDR3 has 14 amino acids. The CDR3 spells CASSPGSQGQPQHF. In DNA form, the CDR3 reads TGTGCCAGCTCACCGGGTAGTCAGGGGCAGCCCCAGCATTTT.

This clonotype appeared many times. V gene TRBV6-1 combines with J gene TRBJ1-6; no definite D call. The V end lost 6 bases, the J end lost 6 bases, and 21 bases lay between the germline ends. Germline CDR1 MNHNS, CDR2 SASEGT. The CDR3 spans 17 residues. The CDR3 nucleotides read TGTGCCAGCAGATTCCCGCCCGCCGTCTTTACTAATTCACCCCTCCACTTT. Residues: CASRFPPAVFTNSPLHF.

This clonotype came up many times. The chain uses TRBV4-2 and TRBJ2-7; 8 nucleotides match TRBD1. V dropped 2 bases and J dropped 3; count of bases not matched to a gene: 6. The length of the CDR3 is 15 residues. Per the germline V gene, CDR1 is LGHNA and CDR2 is YNFKEQ. The CDR3 nucleotides read TGTGCCAGCAGCCAACCGGGACAGGCCGTCTACGAGCAGTACTTC. Its translation is CASSQPGQAVYEQYF.

As concerns this clonotype: A much more abundant neighbour one base away suggests this may be a read error. The chain combines TRBV5-1 with TRBJ1-2; D gene unclear. The CDR3 consists of 12 residues. Germline V CDR1 and CDR2: SGHRS, YFSETQ. The CDR3 protein is CASSLDFYGDTF. The CDR3 DNA is TGCGCCAGCAGCCTGGACTTCTATGGCGACACCTTC.

In this sample, this clonotype turned up many times. The chain carries TRBV27 and TRBJ1-1, with D perhaps TRBD1 (5 bases). Germline CDR1 is MNHEY and CDR2 is SMNVEV (reference sequence). The CDR3 is 14 amino acids. Trimming removed 7 bases at V and 3 bases at J, with 15 bases between. The CDR3 DNA is TGTGCCAGCACCGTAAGGGGCGGACACACTGAAGCTTTCTTT. It specifies CASTVRGGHTEAFF.

At least ten counts were recorded for this clonotype. One end of the junction fails to match germline, which may point to a read error. The rearrangement links TRBV6-1 to TRBJ1-2; tentative D call: TRBD1 (5 bases). The CDR3 runs 14 residues. Germline CDR1 is MNHNS and CDR2 is SASEGT. The CDR3 DNA follows: TGTGCCAGCAGGGAAGACGGGGCTGACTATGGCTACACCTTC. This gives the protein CASREDGADYGYTF.

This clonotype was recorded at least ten times. V is TRBV20-1 and J is TRBJ2-3, with TRBD2 identical over 14 bases. This CDR3 is 16 amino acids long. V lost 1 base and J lost 6; bases outside the gene matches: 6. CDR1 is DFQATT, CDR2 SNEGSKA, per germline (reference sequence). The CDR3 loop is CSARVTSGGVSDTQYF. The CDR3 DNA reads TGCAGTGCTAGAGTGACTAGCGGGGGGGTTAGTGATACGCAGTATTTT.

Ten or more counts support this clonotype. The V and J genes are TRBV4-1 and TRBJ1-6, with D possibly TRBD1 on 6 matching bases. Looked up from germline, CDR1 is MGHRA and CDR2 is YSYEKL. This CDR3 is 17 amino acids long. The V end was cut by 2 bases, the J end by 0 bases, with 11 bases between. This CDR3 is CASSQRTASSYNSPLHF. The CDR3, as DNA: TGCGCCAGCAGCCAACGGACAGCGAGCTCCTATAATTCACCCCTCCACTTT.

This clonotype has a count of ten or more. The chain employs TRBV5-1 and TRBJ2-1; 8 nucleotides match TRBD2. Per the germline V gene, CDR1 is SGHRS and CDR2 is YFSETQ. The V segment lost 4 bases and the J segment 4 bases; nucleotides outside the gene matches: 7. The CDR3 runs 15 residues. CDR3 sequence: CASSHGRGGYNEQFF. CDR3 sequence (DNA): TGCGCCAGCAGCCACGGCCGGGGGGGATACAATGAGCAGTTCTTC.

This clonotype was counted many times. The rearrangement joins TRBV19 to TRBJ2-7; 8 nucleotides match TRBD1. V trimming: 6 bases; J trimming: 4 bases; junction bases outside the gene matches: 17. The germline CDR1 and CDR2 sequences are LNHDA and SQIVND (reference sequence). This CDR3 has 17 residues. The CDR3 reads CASREYGQGAQSYEQYF. For the CDR3, the DNA is TGTGCCAGTAGGGAATACGGACAGGGCGCGCAGTCGTACGAGCAGTACTTC.

The gene calls are TRBV30 and TRBJ1-1, with a possible D match to TRBD1 (6 bases). The CDR3 extends over 14 amino acids. Deletions cut 2 bases from V and 4 bases from J, with 14 bases between. Per the germline V gene, CDR1 is GTSNPN and CDR2 is SVGIG (reference sequence). CDR3 sequence reads: CAWSTNRVGTEAFF. CDR3 DNA: TGTGCCTGGAGTACCAACAGGGTTGGCACTGAAGCTTTCTTT.

There are many counts of this clonotype. The chain employs TRBV20-1 and TRBJ1-2, with 8 bases that match TRBD1. CDR1 and CDR2 (germline): DFQATT, SNEGSKA (reference sequence). The CDR3 spans 13 residues. V trimming: 8 bases; J trimming: 2 bases; junction bases outside the gene matches: 7. CDR3: CSSLGTGNYGYTF. CDR3 sequence (DNA): TGCAGTTCCCTGGGGACAGGAAACTATGGCTACACCTTC.

This clonotype was seen many times. The rearrangement joins TRBV7-9 to TRBJ2-3; the D gene is possibly TRBD1 (6 bases). Trimming shortened V by 5 bases and J by 0 bases, and 12 bases separated the two germline ends. This CDR3 comprises 15 residues. Germline values: CDR1 SEHNR, CDR2 FQNEAQ (reference sequence). CDR3 DNA sequence: TGTGCCAGCAGCCATGACAGGCCAAGCACAGATACGCAGTATTTT. Encoded protein: CASSHDRPSTDTQYF. Full variable domain (remainder filled in from reference TRBV7-9 and TRBJ2-3): DTGVSQNPRHKITKRGQNVTFRCDPISEHNRLYWYRQTLGQGPEFLTYFQNEAQLEKSRLLSDRFSAERPKGSFSTLEIQRTEQGDSAMYLCASSHDRPSTDTQYFGPGTRLTVL.

This clonotype was detected many times. J is TRBJ2-3 and V is TRBV7-2, with D maybe TRBD1 (5 bases). The CDR3 is made up of 14 amino acids. Germline assignment: CDR1 SGHTA and CDR2 FQGNSA. The ends were cut back, 0 bases at V and 3 bases at J, with 7 bases in the middle. CDR3 amino acids: CASSLAGRTDTQYF. The DNA of the CDR3 is TGTGCCAGCAGCTTAGCGGGGCGGACAGATACGCAGTATTTT.

The sample holds many counts of this clonotype. The chain couples TRBV11-2 to TRBJ2-5; TRBD2 agrees at 9 bases. This CDR3 region has 16 residues. CDR1 is SGHAT, CDR2 FQNNGV, per germline. Trimming removed 2 bases from V and 4 bases from J; junction bases left unmatched: 8. DNA of the CDR3: TGTGCCAGCAGCTTATTGGCGGGGGGGCCTGGAGAGACCCAGTACTTC. It translates to CASSLLAGGPGETQYF. Using reference TRBV11-2 and TRBJ2-5 for the parts outside the CDR3, the full variable domain is EAGVAQSPRYKIIEKRQSVAFWCNPISGHATLYWYQQILGQGPKLLIQFQNNGVVDDSQLPKDRFSAERLKGVDSTLKIQPAKLEDSAVYLCASSLLAGGPGETQYFGPGTRLLVL.